Shown below are 4 T cell receptor beta chains from a single sample sequenced in a study of CD8 T cells in Susac syndrome. RNA amounts of roughly 0.45 to 1 ug underwent reverse transcription with random hexamers. TCRdb analysed the immunoSEQ multiplex PCR reads with MiXCR anew, one entry per CDR3 protein. Of under 70,000 distinct CDR3 sequences listed, approximately 94% are singletons. Sequences were obtained from CD8+ T cells from PBMCs. Receptors were obtained from a human donor in good health.

The J gene is TRBJ2-3, the V gene TRBV9, with TRBD2 matching over 12 bases. Germline V gene sequence: CDR1 SGDLS, CDR2 YYNGEE. Trimming removed 2 bases from V and 5 bases from J; junction bases left unmatched: 6. The CDR3 is made up of 16 amino acids. The CDR3 protein is CASSVRLAGDEDTQYF. In DNA form, the CDR3 reads TGTGCCAGCAGCGTCCGACTAGCGGGGGATGAAGATACGCAGTATTTT.

This rearrangement joins TRBV12-5 to TRBJ2-1; tentatively, D is TRBD1 or TRBD2 (6 bases each). The V end lost 2 bases, the J end lost 6 bases, and 14 bases lay between the germline ends. The CDR3 loop spans 15 amino acids. CDR1 and CDR2 (germline): LGHNT, FRNRAP. CDR3 in DNA: TGTGCTAGTGGTTTGCCGGGGGCAGGTCCCAATGAGCAGTTCTTC. Protein: CASGLPGAGPNEQFF.

The count of this clonotype is one. The V and J genes are TRBV5-1 and TRBJ2-1, with D uncertain. This CDR3 has 13 residues. V lost 0 bases and J 8 bases, leaving 9 bases between the germline ends. From germline, CDR1 is SGHRS and CDR2 YFSETQ. Here the CDR3 reads CASSLGVAYEQFF. Here the CDR3 DNA reads TGCGCCAGCAGCTTGGGGGTGGCCTATGAGCAGTTCTTC.

The rearrangement uses TRBV19 and TRBJ2-1; D gene unclear. Trimming took off 5 bases at V and 10 bases at J, with 9 bases between the two ends. This CDR3 spans 11 amino acids. CDR1 is LNHDA and CDR2 is SQIVND in the germline V gene (reference sequence). The CDR3 loop is CASSQSGEQFF. The CDR3 bases are TGTGCCAGTAGTCAATCAGGCGAGCAGTTCTTC.